The source of this T cell receptor (beta chain) is a study of blood T cell repertoires in COVID-19. Study-wide context: T cells, B-cell-depleted T cells, or PBMCs supplied cDNA or gDNA.

CDR3 length: 14 residues. V shed 5 bases and J shed 6 bases, with 13 bases lying between them. Per germline, CDR1 SGHAT and CDR2 FQNNGV. The data were produced by immunoSEQ multiplex PCR, yet TCRdb's version contains in-frame clones alone and is incomplete. The sample has under 200,000 clones; about 86% are singletons. This clone was seen more than once but under ten times. Symptom resolution, clearance, or two negative PCRs marked donors in Cohort 3 as recovered. The source of this sequence is a man aged 45 to 65 who had recovered from COVID-19. The gene calls are TRBV11-2 and TRBJ2-2; no firm D call. Sequenced: PBMCs or T cells enriched from blood (not recorded which). CDR3 nucleotide sequence: TGTGCCAGCAGCCGCTTATACAAACCCGGGGAGCTGTTTTTT. It codes for CASSRLYKPGELFF.